The clone carrying this T cell receptor (beta chain) showed up just once. Its antigen remains unknown. Looked up from germline, CDR1 is SGHKS and CDR2 is YYEKEE (reference sequence). Trimming shortened V by 2 bases and J by 4 bases, and 9 bases separated the two germline ends. The CDR3 contains 13 residues. This record belongs to a study of a mutant IDH1 vaccine in newly diagnosed glioma. Study summary: Earlier therapy was either radiotherapy, temozolomide, or both, and most got both.

Time point given: baseline, week 1 (first vaccination visit). Treatment meaning: pre-vaccination baseline after standard-of-care therapy. The data were produced by immunoSEQ multiplex PCR, yet TCRdb's version contains in-frame clones alone and is incomplete. Of about 66,000 clones in the sample, approximately 86% were seen once. Notes on the study in general: Altogether, around 95% of patients exhibited vaccine-induced immune responses. Pseudoprogression showed no apparent link to changes in top peripheral T cell clonotypes.

This TCR was recovered from a young man with glioma. The material sequenced was PBMCs, taken from a glioma patient treated with radiotherapy, temozolomide or both. The chain joins TRBV5-5 to TRBJ2-5; D is possibly TRBD2 (5 bases). The CDR3 region is CASSFAAGETQYF. The DNA of the CDR3 is TGTGCCAGCAGCTTCGCGGCGGGAGAGACCCAGTACTTC.